This TCR beta chain was captured in a study of cytomegalovirus exposure and HLA in healthy donors. The PCR used 60 Vbeta and 13 Jbeta primers. Data came from immunoSEQ multiplex PCR; TCRdb stores just in-frame clones and leaves some out. The sample records fewer than 250,000 clones, nearly 80% being singletons. The CDR3 length is 12 residues. Trimming removed 6 bases at V and 8 bases at J, with 14 bases between. Germline-derived CDR1 and CDR2 are SQVTM and ANQGSEA. The sequencing sample was made of PBMCs. The rearrangement links TRBV29-1 to TRBJ2-1; D possibly corresponds to TRBD1 (5 bases). The receptor comes from a male donor in good health and CMV-seronegative. The CDR3 is CSVARLQDEQFF. DNA of the CDR3: TGCAGCGTCGCCCGGCTACAGGATGAGCAGTTCTTC.